What follows are 14 T cell receptor beta chains derived from one specimen sequenced in a study of monozygotic twins with inflammatory bowel disease. From the 5' RACE reads, TCRdb lists one entry per CDR3 protein and no DNA. Its clone listing holds more than 350,000 distinct CDR3 sequences. The sequenced material came from blood. The source is a human donor with ulcerative colitis or Crohn's disease, or a healthy co-twin of an affected twin (not recorded which).

The genes are TRBV5-1 and TRBJ2-5; TCRdb outputs TRBD2, but without DNA this stays unchecked. The CDR3 length is 17 residues. Per germline, CDR1 SGHRS and CDR2 YFSETQ. The CDR3 protein is CASSLGHGTSAQETQYF.

This chain joins TRBV7-2 and TRBJ2-1; TCRdb returns TRBD1, unconfirmable since there is no DNA. This CDR3 has 17 amino acids. CDR1 is SGHTA, CDR2 FQGNSA, per germline. The CDR3 is CASSSQPGPFSYNEQFF.

The chain joins TRBV12-3 or TRBV12-4 to TRBJ2-1; TCRdb reports TRBD1, a call that lacks DNA to check it against. This CDR3 is 14 amino acids long. The chain's CDR3 is CASSLGQGFNEQFF.

The J gene is TRBJ1-2, the V gene TRBV6-2 or TRBV6-3. This CDR3 contains 12 residues. CDR1 MNHEY and CDR2 SVGEGT come from the germline V gene. This CDR3 is CASSYSLYGYTF.

The chain joins TRBV19 to TRBJ2-1. The CDR3 spans 12 residues. The germline V gene has CDR1 LNHDA and CDR2 SQIVND (reference sequence). CDR3 sequence reads: CASSIEGFEQFF.

The chain is built from TRBV3-1 and TRBJ2-7. This CDR3 comprises 15 residues. Germline CDR1 and CDR2: LGHDT and YNNKEL (reference sequence). CDR3 sequence: CASSQTQTPPYEQYF.

The chain is built from TRBV5-5 and TRBJ1-1; TCRdb gives TRBD1 as the D gene, but with no DNA this cannot be confirmed. Germline V gene sequence: CDR1 SGHKS, CDR2 YYEKEE (reference sequence). CDR3 length: 14 residues. The CDR3 spells CASSLDRVSTEAFF.

The chain joins TRBV7-9 to TRBJ2-2; TCRdb gives TRBD1 as the D gene, but with no DNA this cannot be confirmed. CDR3 size: 17 residues. Germline CDR1 reads SEHNR; CDR2 reads FQNEAQ (reference sequence). The CDR3 reads CASSPTPGTGWTGELFF. The entire variable domain, with the rest obtained from reference TRBV7-9 and TRBJ2-2, is as follows: DTGVSQNPRHKITKRGQNVTFRCDPISEHNRLYWYRQTLGQGPEFLTYFQNEAQLEKSRLLSDRFSAERPKGSFSTLEIQRTEQGDSAMYLCASSPTPGTGWTGELFFGEGSRLTVL.

V usage is TRBV3-1 and J usage is TRBJ2-3. Germline V gene sequence: CDR1 LGHDT, CDR2 YNNKEL (reference sequence). There are 16 residues in the CDR3. The CDR3 sequence: CASSPEHGSSTDTQYF.

The V and J genes are TRBV5-1 and TRBJ2-6; TCRdb proposes TRBD2, but this gene call is untestable without DNA. The germline V gene encodes CDR1 SGHRS and CDR2 YFSETQ. The CDR3 is made up of 23 amino acids. The CDR3 sequence: CASSSPPDTPALTDTSGANVLTF.

The rearrangement uses TRBV6-2 or TRBV6-3 and TRBJ2-7; no DNA is available, so the TRBD2 call from TCRdb remains unchecked. The CDR3 length is 14 residues. From germline, CDR1 is MNHEY and CDR2 SVGEGT. CDR3 sequence reads: CASTQAGGSYEQYF.

The chain's CDR3 is CASSPRTAGVEADTQYF. V and J are TRBV7-9 and TRBJ2-3; TCRdb returns TRBD1, unconfirmable since there is no DNA. The CDR3 covers 17 residues. Germline values: CDR1 SEHNR, CDR2 FQNEAQ (reference sequence).

V usage is TRBV19 and J usage is TRBJ2-1; TCRdb lists TRBD2, though no DNA is available to test this call. CDR3 size: 18 residues. From germline, CDR1 is LNHDA and CDR2 SQIVND (reference sequence). This CDR3 is CASSPRASGRSPTGEQFF.

The genes are TRBV20-1 and TRBJ2-1. The length of the CDR3 is 16 residues. Germline loops: CDR1 DFQATT, CDR2 SNEGSKA (reference sequence). Here the CDR3 reads CSARAATEKKYNEQFF.